This passage covers 29 T cell receptor beta chains from one sample sequenced in a study of blood T cell repertoires in COVID-19. TCRdb's copy holds only in-frame clones and misses some; the assay was immunoSEQ multiplex PCR. The sample carries about 430,000 clones, approximately 91% recorded once. The sequenced material came from PBMCs or T cells enriched from blood (not recorded which). The receptor set was obtained from a woman aged 18-29 years who had been exposed to COVID-19.

V gene TRBV19 combines with J gene TRBJ2-1, with 11 positions matching TRBD2. Per germline, CDR1 LNHDA and CDR2 SQIVND (reference sequence). The CDR3 spans 17 residues. Losses at the gene ends were 4 bases for V and 7 bases for J; bases not matched to a gene: 12. CDR3 DNA sequence: TGTGCCAGTAGTACACTAGCGGGAGTTTTCAAGGCTAATGAGCAGTTCTTC. Translation gives CASSTLAGVFKANEQFF.

The V call is TRBV11-2, the J call TRBJ2-3; TRBD2 is a possible D gene (6 bases). The germline V and J ends were trimmed by 2 bases and 0 bases, with 12 bases remaining between them. This CDR3 has 16 residues. CDR1 and CDR2 (germline): SGHAT, FQNNGV. The CDR3 bases are TGTGCCAGCAGCTTATTGCGGGGTGGGAGCACAGATACGCAGTATTTT. It encodes CASSLLRGGSTDTQYF.

This clone appeared a single time. J is TRBJ2-7 and V is TRBV28, with a tentative D call TRBD2 (5 bases). The CDR3 covers 12 residues. V dropped 6 bases and J dropped 4 bases, with 10 bases sitting between them. Germline V CDR1 and CDR2: MDHEN, SYDVKM. CDR3 region: CASRYGSYEQYF. CDR3 nucleotides: TGTGCCAGCAGATATGGGAGTTACGAGCAGTACTTC.

The chain recombines TRBV7-9 with TRBJ1-2; 7 nucleotides line up with TRBD1. Germline V gives CDR1 SEHNR, CDR2 FQNEAQ (reference sequence). The trim removed 1 base at V and 6 bases at J, leaving 11 bases unmatched. The CDR3 is 16 residues long. CDR3 DNA: TGTGCCAGCAGCTTAGAGGCCCGCAGGGGGAATAATGGCTACACCTTC. It yields the protein CASSLEARRGNNGYTF.

The chain joins TRBV13 to TRBJ2-7, with TRBD2 matching 15 bases. Germline lookup yields CDR1 PRHDT and CDR2 FYEKMQ (reference sequence). The V segment lost 5 bases and the J segment 6 bases; nucleotides outside the gene matches: 11. The CDR3 loop spans 17 amino acids. CDR3 region: CASSNPGLAGGGSEQYF. DNA of the CDR3: TGTGCCAGCAGCAATCCGGGACTAGCGGGAGGAGGCTCCGAGCAGTACTTC.

CDR3 DNA sequence: TGTGCCAGTAATCCAGGGAATAGCAATCAGCCCCAGCATTTT. Translated: CASNPGNSNQPQHF. The chain joins TRBV19 to TRBJ1-5, with a possible D match to TRBD1 (5 bases). Germline lookup yields CDR1 LNHDA and CDR2 SQIVND (reference sequence). Trimming took off 7 bases at V and 0 bases at J, with 10 bases between the two ends. The CDR3 extends over 14 amino acids.

This chain joins TRBV4-1 and TRBJ2-7; 8 bases are a match to TRBD1. With V trimmed by 3 bases and J by 6 bases, 10 bases remained unmatched. This CDR3 is built from 15 residues. Per germline, CDR1 MGHRA and CDR2 YSYEKL. The CDR3 reads CASSQEGQGFSEQYF. CDR3 nucleotides: TGCGCCAGCAGCCAGGAAGGACAGGGCTTCTCCGAGCAGTACTTC.

In nucleotides, the CDR3 is TGTGCCACCCGCGGGACAGGCCTCAATCAGCCCCAGCATTTT. It yields the protein CATRGTGLNQPQHF. This sequence joins TRBV6-5 and TRBJ1-5; 8 bases map to TRBD1. The CDR3 has 14 residues. Unmatched junction bases numbered 8, after V lost 10 bases and J lost 3 bases. The germline gives CDR1 MNHEY, CDR2 SVGAGI.

The chain couples TRBV7-9 to TRBJ2-1; 9 nucleotides align to TRBD1. The CDR3 spans 16 residues. CDR1 and CDR2 from the germline V gene are SEHNR and FQNEAQ (reference sequence). Trimming removed 6 bases from V and 0 bases from J; junction bases left unmatched: 6. Here the CDR3 reads CASRRTGASSYNEQFF. In nucleotides, the CDR3 is TGTGCCAGCAGACGGACAGGGGCAAGCTCCTACAATGAGCAGTTCTTC.

The chain has TRBV2 and TRBJ1-2, with TRBD1 identical over 7 bases. Looked up from germline, CDR1 is SNHLY and CDR2 is FYNNEI. The ends lost 4 bases at V and 8 bases at J; junction bases unmatched: 10. The CDR3 consists of 14 residues. The CDR3 sequence is CASSAYDRASGYTF. The DNA for the CDR3 is TGTGCCAGCAGTGCATACGACAGGGCGAGCGGCTACACCTTC.

The genes are TRBV30 and TRBJ1-4, with 7 bases matching TRBD1. The CDR3 is 16 amino acids. After removal of 3 bases from V and 3 bases from J, the junction contained 10 bases not matched to a gene. The germline gives CDR1 GTSNPN, CDR2 SVGIG (reference sequence). The CDR3 DNA reads TGTGCCTGGAGAGCAACGGCAGGGGGTCCTAATGAAAAACTGTTTTTT. It encodes CAWRATAGGPNEKLFF. Variable domain in full (rest from reference TRBV30 and TRBJ1-4): SQTIHQWPATLVQPVGSPLSLECTVEGTSNPNLYWYRQAAGRGLQLLFYSVGIGQISSEVPQNLSASRPQDRQFILSSKKLLLSDSGFYLCAWRATAGGPNEKLFFGSGTQLSVL.

This chain links TRBV3-1 (or the pseudogene TRBV3-2) with TRBJ2-7; 9 nucleotides line up with TRBD1. CDR3 length equals 14 residues. Per germline, CDR1 LGHDT and CDR2 YNNKEL (reference sequence). V lost 2 bases, J lost 5 bases, and 4 bases stayed unmatched. CDR3 protein: CASSQTGTGNEQYF. The CDR3 DNA follows: TGTGCCAGCAGCCAAACCGGGACAGGGAACGAGCAGTACTTC.

This clone was counted a few times. V usage is TRBV5-6 and J usage is TRBJ2-7, with TRBD2 as a possible D gene (6 bases). V was trimmed by 3 bases and J by 0 bases, leaving 16 bases between them. In germline, CDR1 is SGHDT, CDR2 YYEEEE. CDR3 length: 16 amino acids. The chain's CDR3 is CASSSRSAGPSYEQYF. The CDR3 DNA is TGTGCCAGCAGCTCGCGGTCGGCGGGGCCCTCCTACGAGCAGTACTTC.

Written as DNA, the CDR3 is TGTGCCAGCAGCAAATTAAAAGGGGATCACTACGAGCAGTACTTC. Its protein is CASSKLKGDHYEQYF. The chain employs TRBV21-1 and TRBJ2-7; the D call of TRBD1 is as the table states it, not checked on the DNA. TRBV21-1 is deemed a pseudogene. CDR3 length equals 15 residues.

The rearrangement links TRBV13 to TRBJ2-2; 7 nucleotides line up with TRBD2. Trimming removed 1 base from V and 2 bases from J; junction bases left unmatched: 1. CDR3 length equals 15 residues. The germline V gene encodes CDR1 PRHDT and CDR2 FYEKMQ (reference sequence). DNA of the CDR3: TGTGCCAGCAGCTTAGCGGGGGGTAACACCGGGGAGCTGTTTTTT. Amino acid sequence: CASSLAGGNTGELFF.

This chain uses TRBV4-3 with TRBJ1-4, with a tentative D call TRBD1 (6 bases). The CDR3 runs 17 residues. Looked up from germline, CDR1 is LGHNA and CDR2 is YSLEER. Trimming stripped 0 bases from V and 2 bases from J, with 13 bases between. CDR3 DNA sequence: TGCGCCAGCAGCCAAGATAAAAGGGGGACCACTAATGAAAAACTGTTTTTT. This sequence encodes CASSQDKRGTTNEKLFF.

This rearrangement joins TRBV7-3 to TRBJ2-5; TRBD2 matches at 11 bases. This CDR3 has 15 residues. Germline CDR1 is SGHTA and CDR2 is FQGTGA. With 4 bases clipped from V and 2 bases from J, the junction kept 3 bases outside the gene matches. The CDR3 here is CASSSLAGVQETQYF. The CDR3 nucleotides read TGTGCCAGCAGCTCACTAGCGGGGGTTCAAGAGACCCAGTACTTC.

The chain has TRBV29-1 and TRBJ2-6, with 10 bases fitting TRBD1. Germline trimming cut 5 bases from V and 0 bases from J; bases unmatched to any gene: 4. This CDR3 contains 16 residues. Germline V gene sequence: CDR1 SQVTM, CDR2 ANQGSEA. The CDR3 is CSVPTGGSSGANVLTF. The CDR3 coding sequence is TGCAGCGTTCCGACAGGGGGCAGCTCTGGGGCCAACGTCCTGACTTTC.

The rearrangement joins TRBV7-9 to TRBJ2-1, with TRBD1 as a possible D gene (7 bases). CDR1 SEHNR and CDR2 FQNEAQ come from the germline V gene (reference sequence). CDR3 length: 15 residues. V was pared by 5 bases and J by 10 bases, with 21 bases between. CDR3 in amino acids: CASSARGATWREQFF. The CDR3 region has the DNA TGTGCCAGCAGCGCCAGGGGGGCCACGTGGAGGGAGCAGTTCTTC.

This clone occurred a few times. J is TRBJ1-2 and V is TRBV27, with TRBD1 matching over 12 bases. Trimming cost V 5 bases and J 6 bases; bases outside gene matches: 10. The length of the CDR3 is 16 residues. Germline assignment: CDR1 MNHEY and CDR2 SMNVEV (reference sequence). Here the CDR3 DNA reads TGTGCCAGCAGTGCCTATCACCGGGACAGGGGGCATGGCTACACCTTC. Amino acids: CASSAYHRDRGHGYTF.

The chain has TRBV5-1 and TRBJ1-2; possible D gene TRBD1, 6 bases. This CDR3 has 15 residues. From germline, CDR1 is SGHRS and CDR2 YFSETQ. The V end was cut by 0 bases, the J end by 4 bases, with 13 bases between. As DNA, the CDR3 is TGCGCCAGCAGCTTGGTGTCAGGGGCCCGCTATGGCTACACCTTC. Residues: CASSLVSGARYGYTF.

The rearrangement joins TRBV5-3 to TRBJ2-5; the match to TRBD2 covers 8 bases. TRBV5-3 carries the ORF label, with uncertain function. This CDR3 spans 18 amino acids. V shed 0 bases and J 4 bases; nucleotides not matched to a gene: 14. The CDR3 is CARSLALLSRGELETQYF. The CDR3 bases are TGTGCCAGAAGCTTGGCTCTCCTTTCGCGGGGGGAATTAGAGACCCAGTACTTC.

The sample holds one count of this clone. This rearrangement joins TRBV10-1 to TRBJ2-2, with 9 bases identical to TRBD1. The germline CDR1 and CDR2 sequences are WNHNN and SYGVQD (reference sequence). Germline trimming cut 8 bases from V and 4 bases from J; bases unmatched to any gene: 5. This CDR3 comprises 14 residues. This CDR3 is CASRGDRVTGELFF. CDR3 DNA: TGCGCCAGCCGTGGGGACAGGGTCACCGGGGAGCTGTTTTTT.

The chain uses TRBV7-9 and TRBJ2-7; tentatively, D is TRBD1 (6 bases). CDR1 is SEHNR and CDR2 is FQNEAQ in the germline V gene (reference sequence). Between the trimmed V and J ends, which lost 7 bases and 3 bases, there was a span of 16 bases. The CDR3 has 14 residues. The DNA of the CDR3 is TGTGCCAGCACGAAGAGGGACATCAACTACGAGCAGTACTTC. Protein sequence: CASTKRDINYEQYF.

The CDR3 bases are TGCGCCAGCAGTCGTGGGAGTAGGAATGAGCAGTTCTTC. As protein: CASSRGSRNEQFF. This sequence joins TRBV5-1 and TRBJ2-1; maybe TRBD2 (5 bases). Germline V CDR1 and CDR2: SGHRS, YFSETQ. The CDR3 is 13 residues long. With 5 bases removed from V and 7 bases from J, the gap between germline ends came to 13 bases.

This clone has just one count. V gene TRBV4-1 combines with J gene TRBJ1-1; D is perhaps TRBD1 (5 bases). The CDR3 has 15 residues. With 4 bases removed from V and 4 bases from J, the gap between germline ends came to 16 bases. From germline, CDR1 is MGHRA and CDR2 YSYEKL. CDR3 amino acids: CASSPTLGGFTEAFF. For the CDR3, the DNA is TGCGCCAGCAGCCCCACCCTGGGGGGTTTCACTGAAGCTTTCTTT.

The CDR3 region has the DNA TGTGCCAGCAGTATTTTCGACAGGGGGCCCTACGAGCAGTACTTC. Translating gives CASSIFDRGPYEQYF. The chain carries TRBV6-5 and TRBJ2-7, with TRBD1 identical over 10 bases. CDR1 is MNHEY and CDR2 is SVGAGI in the germline V gene. The CDR3 sequence is 15 residues long. After removal of 5 bases from V and 2 bases from J, the junction contained 6 bases not matched to a gene.

The chain carries TRBV3-1 (or the pseudogene TRBV3-2) and TRBJ1-2; 7 nucleotides line up with TRBD1. The junction had 4 bases not matched to a gene; V was cut back by 1 base and J by 5 bases. In germline, CDR1 is LGHDT, CDR2 YNNKEL (reference sequence). The CDR3 extends over 14 amino acids. The CDR3 nucleotides are TGTGCCAGCAGCCAAGTAGGGACAGTTTATGGCTACACCTTC. Protein product: CASSQVGTVYGYTF.

Notes on this clone: The same CDR3 can be traced to other DNA sequences in this sample. V and J are TRBV19 and TRBJ1-2; D not resolved. V shed 5 bases and J shed 4 bases, with 11 bases lying between them. Germline V gene sequence: CDR1 LNHDA, CDR2 SQIVND (reference sequence). The CDR3 length is 13 residues. The chain's CDR3 is CASSSRDIYGYTF. The CDR3 bases are TGTGCCAGTAGTTCCAGAGACATCTATGGCTACACCTTC.